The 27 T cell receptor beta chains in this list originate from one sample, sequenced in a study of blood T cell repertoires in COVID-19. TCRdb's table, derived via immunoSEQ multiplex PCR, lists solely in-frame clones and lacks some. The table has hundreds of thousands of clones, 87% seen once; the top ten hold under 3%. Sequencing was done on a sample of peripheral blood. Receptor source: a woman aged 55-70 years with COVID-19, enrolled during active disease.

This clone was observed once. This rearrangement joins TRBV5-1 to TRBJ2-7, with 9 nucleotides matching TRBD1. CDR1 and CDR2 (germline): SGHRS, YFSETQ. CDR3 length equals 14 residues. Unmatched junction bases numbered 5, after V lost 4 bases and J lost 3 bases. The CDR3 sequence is CASSLGTGLYEQYF. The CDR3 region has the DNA TGCGCCAGCAGCCTCGGGACAGGGCTCTACGAGCAGTACTTC.

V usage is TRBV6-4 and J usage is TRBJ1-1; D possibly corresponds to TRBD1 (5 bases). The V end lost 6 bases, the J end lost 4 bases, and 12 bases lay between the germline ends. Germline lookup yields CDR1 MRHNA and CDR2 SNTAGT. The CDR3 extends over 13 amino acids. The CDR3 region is CASSTERGTEAFF. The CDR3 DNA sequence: TGTGCCAGCAGCACAGAAAGGGGCACTGAAGCTTTCTTT.

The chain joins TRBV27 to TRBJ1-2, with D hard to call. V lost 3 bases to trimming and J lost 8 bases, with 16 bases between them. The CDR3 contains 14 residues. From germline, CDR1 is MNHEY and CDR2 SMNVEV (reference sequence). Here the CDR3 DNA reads TGTGCCAGCAGTTTCTCCGGGAGCCAGAAGGGCTACACCTTC. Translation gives CASSFSGSQKGYTF.

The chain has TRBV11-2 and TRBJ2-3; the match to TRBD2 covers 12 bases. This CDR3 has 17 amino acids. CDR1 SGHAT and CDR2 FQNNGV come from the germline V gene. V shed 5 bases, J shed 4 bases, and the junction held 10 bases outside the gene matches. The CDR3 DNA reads TGTGCCAGCAGCCCCTCCCTACTAGCGGGGGGAGCAGATACGCAGTATTTT. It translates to CASSPSLLAGGADTQYF.

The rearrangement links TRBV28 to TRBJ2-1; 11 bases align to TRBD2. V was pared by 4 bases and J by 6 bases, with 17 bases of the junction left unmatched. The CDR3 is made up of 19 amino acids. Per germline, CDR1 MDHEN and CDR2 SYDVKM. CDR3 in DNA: TGTGCCAGCAGTTCACCCTCTCCACTAGCGGGGGCCCGCGTCAATGAGCAGTTCTTC. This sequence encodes CASSSPSPLAGARVNEQFF.

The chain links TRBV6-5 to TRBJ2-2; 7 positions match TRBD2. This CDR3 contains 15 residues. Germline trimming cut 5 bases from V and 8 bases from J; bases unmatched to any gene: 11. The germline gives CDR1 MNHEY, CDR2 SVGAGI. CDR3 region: CASSPLGGIKGELFF. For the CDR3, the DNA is TGTGCCAGCAGTCCCTTGGGGGGGATCAAGGGGGAGCTGTTTTTT.

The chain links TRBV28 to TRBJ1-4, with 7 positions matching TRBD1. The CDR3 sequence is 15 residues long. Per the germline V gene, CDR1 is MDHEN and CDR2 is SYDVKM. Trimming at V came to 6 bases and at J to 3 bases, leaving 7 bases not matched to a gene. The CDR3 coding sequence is TGTGCCAGCAGCTATTCCGGGACAGCTAATGAAAAACTGTTTTTT. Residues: CASSYSGTANEKLFF. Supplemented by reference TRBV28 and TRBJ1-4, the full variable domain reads DVKVTQSSRYLVKRTGEKVFLECVQDMDHENMFWYRQDPGLGLRLIYFSYDVKMKEKGDIPEGYSVSREKKERFSLILESASTNQTSMYLCASSYSGTANEKLFFGSGTQLSVL.

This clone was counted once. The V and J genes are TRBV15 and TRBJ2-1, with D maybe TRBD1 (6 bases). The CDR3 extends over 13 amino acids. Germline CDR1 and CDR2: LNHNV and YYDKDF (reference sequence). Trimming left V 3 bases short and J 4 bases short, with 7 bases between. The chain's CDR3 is CATSRDRYNEQFF. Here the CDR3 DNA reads TGTGCCACCAGCAGGGACAGATACAATGAGCAGTTCTTC.

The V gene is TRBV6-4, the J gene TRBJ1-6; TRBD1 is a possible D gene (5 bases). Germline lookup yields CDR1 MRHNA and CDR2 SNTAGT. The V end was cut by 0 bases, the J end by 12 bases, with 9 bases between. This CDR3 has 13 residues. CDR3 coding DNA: TGTGCCAGCAGTGACTCGGCGGGGCTACCCCTCCACTTT. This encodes CASSDSAGLPLHF.

The CDR3 bases are TGTGCCAGTAGTCCACAGGTGTCCACAGATACGCAGTATTTT. Translating gives CASSPQVSTDTQYF. The chain uses TRBV19 and TRBJ2-3; D is possibly TRBD1 (5 bases). The ends were cut back, 5 bases at V and 2 bases at J, with 11 bases in the middle. Germline assignment: CDR1 LNHDA and CDR2 SQIVND (reference sequence). This CDR3 has 14 residues.

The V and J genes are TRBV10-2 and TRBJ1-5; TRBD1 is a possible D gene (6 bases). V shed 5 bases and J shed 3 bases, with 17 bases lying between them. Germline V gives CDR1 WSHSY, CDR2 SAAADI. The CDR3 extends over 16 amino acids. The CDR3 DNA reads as TGCGCCAGCAGTTATTCCACAGGGAGTTCCAATCAGCCCCAGCATTTT. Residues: CASSYSTGSSNQPQHF.

In DNA form, the CDR3 reads TGTGCCAGCACCCTTGGGGGAGGACCCGAGCAGTACTTC. Protein: CASTLGGGPEQYF. The chain uses TRBV11-2 and TRBJ2-7, with D perhaps matching TRBD2 (6 bases). With 7 bases removed from V and 6 bases from J, the gap between germline ends came to 16 bases. Germline CDR1 and CDR2: SGHAT and FQNNGV. This CDR3 region has 13 residues.

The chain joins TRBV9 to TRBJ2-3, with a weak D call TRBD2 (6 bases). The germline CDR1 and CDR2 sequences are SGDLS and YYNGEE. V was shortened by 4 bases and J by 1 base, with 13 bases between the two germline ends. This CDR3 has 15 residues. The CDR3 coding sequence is TGTGCCAGCAGCTCTGCTGGCGGGGGCACAGATACGCAGTATTTT. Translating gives CASSSAGGGTDTQYF. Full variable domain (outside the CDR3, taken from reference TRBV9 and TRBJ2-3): DSGVTQTPKHLITATGQRVTLRCSPRSGDLSVYWYQQSLDQGLQFLIQYYNGEERAKGNILERFSAQQFPDLHSELNLSSLELGDSALYFCASSSAGGGTDTQYFGPGTRLTVL.

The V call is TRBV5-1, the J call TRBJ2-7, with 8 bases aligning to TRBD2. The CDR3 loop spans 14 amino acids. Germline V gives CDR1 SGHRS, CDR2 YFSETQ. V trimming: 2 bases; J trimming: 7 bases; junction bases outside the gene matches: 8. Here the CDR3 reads CASSFVPGGREQYF. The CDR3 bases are TGCGCCAGCAGCTTCGTTCCGGGGGGGCGAGAGCAGTACTTC.

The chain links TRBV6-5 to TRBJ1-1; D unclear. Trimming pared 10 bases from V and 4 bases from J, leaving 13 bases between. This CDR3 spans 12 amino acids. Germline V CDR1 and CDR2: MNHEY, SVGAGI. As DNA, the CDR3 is TGTGCCATCCACCGGGTGGCCACTGAAGCTTTCTTT. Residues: CAIHRVATEAFF.

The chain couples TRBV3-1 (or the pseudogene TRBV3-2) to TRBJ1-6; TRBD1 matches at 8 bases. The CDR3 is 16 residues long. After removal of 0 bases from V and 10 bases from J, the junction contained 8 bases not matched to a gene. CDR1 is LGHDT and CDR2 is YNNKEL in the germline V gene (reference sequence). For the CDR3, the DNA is TGTGCCAGCAGCCAAGATCTAGGCAGGGGGCGGTCACCCCTCCACTTT. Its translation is CASSQDLGRGRSPLHF.

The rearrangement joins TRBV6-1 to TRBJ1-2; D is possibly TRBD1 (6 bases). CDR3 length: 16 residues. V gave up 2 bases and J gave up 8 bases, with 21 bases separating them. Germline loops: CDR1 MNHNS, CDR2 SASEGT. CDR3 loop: CASSERFRGPEEGYTF. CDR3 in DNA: TGTGCCAGCAGTGAACGTTTCAGGGGCCCCGAGGAGGGCTACACCTTC.

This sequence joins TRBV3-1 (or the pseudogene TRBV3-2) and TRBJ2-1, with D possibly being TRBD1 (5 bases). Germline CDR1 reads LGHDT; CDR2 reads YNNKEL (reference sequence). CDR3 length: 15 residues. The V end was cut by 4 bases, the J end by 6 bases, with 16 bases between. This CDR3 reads CASSLRTYVSNEQFF. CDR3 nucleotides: TGTGCCAGCAGCCTCCGGACATACGTTTCCAATGAGCAGTTCTTC.

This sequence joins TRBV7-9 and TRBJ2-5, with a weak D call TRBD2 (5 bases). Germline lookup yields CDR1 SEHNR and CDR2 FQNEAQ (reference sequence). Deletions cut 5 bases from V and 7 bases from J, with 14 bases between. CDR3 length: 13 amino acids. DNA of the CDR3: TGTGCCAGCAGCGAGGGCGCAACCACGACCCAGTACTTC. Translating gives CASSEGATTTQYF.

CDR3 nucleotides: TGTGCCAGCAGCCAGTCAGGGGCGGTTGACGGCGAGCAGTACTTC. Amino acid sequence: CASSQSGAVDGEQYF. The V call is TRBV14, the J call TRBJ2-7; D is possibly TRBD1 (6 bases). CDR3 length equals 15 residues. CDR1 SGHDN and CDR2 FVKESK come from the germline V gene. The V end lost 3 bases, the J end lost 6 bases, and 18 bases lay between the germline ends. The variable domain in full, with the rest retrieved from reference TRBV14 and TRBJ2-7, is EAGVTQFPSHSVIEKGQTVTLRCDPISGHDNLYWYRRVMGKEIKFLLHFVKESKQDESGMPNNRFLAERTGGTYSTLKVQPAELEDSGVYFCASSQSGAVDGEQYFGPGTRLTVT.

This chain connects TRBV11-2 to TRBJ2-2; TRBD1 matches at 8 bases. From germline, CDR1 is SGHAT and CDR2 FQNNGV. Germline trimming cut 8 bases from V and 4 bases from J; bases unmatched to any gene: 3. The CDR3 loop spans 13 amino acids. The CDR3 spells CASGDRGTGELFF. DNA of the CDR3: TGTGCCAGCGGCGACAGGGGCACCGGGGAGCTGTTTTTT.

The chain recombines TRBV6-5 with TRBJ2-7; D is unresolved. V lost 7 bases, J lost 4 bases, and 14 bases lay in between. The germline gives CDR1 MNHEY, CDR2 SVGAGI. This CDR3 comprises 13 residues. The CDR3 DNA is TGTGCCAGCACTACGACAATTGGGTACGAGCAGTACTTC. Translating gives CASTTTIGYEQYF.

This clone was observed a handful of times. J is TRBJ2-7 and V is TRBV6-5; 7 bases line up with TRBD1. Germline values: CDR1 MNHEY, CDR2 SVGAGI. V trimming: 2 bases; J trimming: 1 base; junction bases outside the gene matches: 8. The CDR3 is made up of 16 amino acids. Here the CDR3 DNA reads TGTGCCAGCAGTTACGGCCGGACAGGACGGTCCTACGAGCAGTACTTC. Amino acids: CASSYGRTGRSYEQYF.

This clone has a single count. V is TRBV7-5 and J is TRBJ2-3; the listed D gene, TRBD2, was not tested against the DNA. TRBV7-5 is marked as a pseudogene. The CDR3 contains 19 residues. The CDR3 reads CARSLAFYFPTSGGYTQYF. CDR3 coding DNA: TGTGCCAGAAGCTTAGCGTTTTATTTTCCGACTAGCGGGGGGTATACGCAGTATTTT.

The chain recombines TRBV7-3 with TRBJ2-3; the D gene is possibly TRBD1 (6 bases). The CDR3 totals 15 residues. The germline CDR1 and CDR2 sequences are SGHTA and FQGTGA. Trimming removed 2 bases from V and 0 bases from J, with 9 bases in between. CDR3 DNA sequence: TGTGCCAGCAGCTTAGACAGGTTGAGCACAGATACGCAGTATTTT. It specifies CASSLDRLSTDTQYF.

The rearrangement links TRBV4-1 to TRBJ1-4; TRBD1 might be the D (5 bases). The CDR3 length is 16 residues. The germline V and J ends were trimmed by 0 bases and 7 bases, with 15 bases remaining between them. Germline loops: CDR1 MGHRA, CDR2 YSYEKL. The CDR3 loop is CASSQDPRQGLEKLFF. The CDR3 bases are TGCGCCAGCAGCCAAGATCCAAGGCAGGGACTTGAAAAACTGTTTTTT.

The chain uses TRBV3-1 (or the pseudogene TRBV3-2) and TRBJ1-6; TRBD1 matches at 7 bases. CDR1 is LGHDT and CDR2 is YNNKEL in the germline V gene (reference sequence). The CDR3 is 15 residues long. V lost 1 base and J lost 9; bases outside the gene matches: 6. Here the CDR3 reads CASSQVIGTASPLHF. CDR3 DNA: TGTGCCAGCAGCCAAGTCATCGGGACAGCTTCACCCCTCCACTTT.